Listed here are 5 T cell receptor beta chains from one sample, sequenced in a study of blood T cell repertoires in COVID-19. Using immunoSEQ multiplex PCR, the repertoire was profiled, and TCRdb retains in-frame clones only, with some absent. The sample yields roughly 68,000 clones, around 90% seen once. The sample taken for sequencing was peripheral blood. These receptors were taken from a woman aged 55-69 years with COVID-19, enrolled during active disease.

The CDR3 region has the DNA TGTGCCAGCAGCCCACCGCCTCGACCGGGAAAACTGTTTTTT. It translates to CASSPPPRPGKLFF. This rearrangement joins TRBV6-2 or TRBV6-3 to TRBJ1-4; D unresolved. The V gene's germline CDR1 is MNHEY and CDR2 SVGEGT. Trimming took 6 bases from V and 10 from J, leaving 18 bases between them. This CDR3 is built from 14 residues.

This CDR3 reads CASSQELTGVDEQYF. In nucleotides, the CDR3 is TGTGCCAGCAGCCAGGAATTGACAGGGGTGGACGAGCAGTACTTC. The V gene is TRBV4-2, the J gene TRBJ2-7, with 8 bases identical to TRBD1. This CDR3 contains 15 residues. V shed 3 bases, J shed 5 bases, and the junction held 9 bases outside the gene matches. From germline, CDR1 is LGHNA and CDR2 YNFKEQ.

This rearrangement joins TRBV10-3 to TRBJ2-1; TRBD2 aligns across 12 bases. The CDR3 is 15 residues long. V gave up 3 bases and J gave up 4 bases; unmatched junction bases: 1. Germline V gene sequence: CDR1 ENHRY, CDR2 SYGVKD. The chain's CDR3 is CAISEGLAGYNEQFF. Written as DNA, the CDR3 is TGTGCCATCAGTGAAGGACTAGCGGGGTACAATGAGCAGTTCTTC.

The chain carries TRBV18 and TRBJ1-6, with D tentatively TRBD1 (6 bases). Germline V gives CDR1 KGHSH, CDR2 LQKENI. V was clipped by 3 bases and J by 1 base, with 10 bases between them. CDR3 size: 16 residues. The DNA of the CDR3 is TGTGCCAGCTCACCCCGCACAGGGTCCTATAATTCACCCCTCCACTTT. This codes for CASSPRTGSYNSPLHF.

V usage is TRBV2 and J usage is TRBJ2-1; 10 bases match TRBD1. With V trimmed by 5 bases and J by 8 bases, 3 bases remained unmatched. The CDR3 consists of 13 residues. Germline V lookup: CDR1 SNHLY, CDR2 FYNNEI. The CDR3 spells CASSQTGGDEQFF. CDR3 coding DNA: TGTGCCAGCAGTCAGACAGGGGGCGATGAGCAGTTCTTC. The full variable domain, its missing parts supplied by reference TRBV2 and TRBJ2-1, is EPEVTQTPSHQVTQMGQEVILRCVPISNHLYFYWYRQILGQKVEFLVSFYNNEISEKSEIFDDQFSVERPDGSNFTLKIRSTKLEDSAMYFCASSQTGGDEQFFGPGTRLTVL.